This T cell receptor beta chain was documented in a study of T cells expressing NK-cell markers. Across the study: Sorted CD3+CD56+NKG2C+, CD3+CD56+NKG2C- and CD3+CD56-NKG2C+ T-cell subsets were beta-chain profiled. The sequencing cohort of eight donors included seven HCMV-seropositive individuals and one seronegative individual.

With regard to this clonotype: Its antigen is still unknown.

Generation of TCR beta cDNA was performed by 5'RACE template switching incorporating UMIs. TCRdb re-analyzed the 5' RACE reads; it lists each CDR3 protein once, without DNA. In all, the sample yields 300,000 to 500,000 distinct CDR3 sequences. The CDR3 runs 17 residues. Germline loops: CDR1 SGHRS, CDR2 YFSETQ. Study findings and constraints: Dominant NKG2C+ clonotypes in over 5 donors made up about 1.0-8% of CD8+ T cells.

This rearrangement joins TRBV5-1 to TRBJ2-1; checking the TCRdb D call of TRBD2 is not possible without DNA. Source material: blood T cells: a sorted CD56 or NKG2C T cell subset, CD4+ or CD8+ T cells, or bulk PBMC T cells (not recorded which). This TCR came from a woman in her forties or fifties in good health. This chain's CDR3 is CASSLVGSGISYNEQFF.